The 20 T cell receptor beta chains listed next were all sequenced from one sample in a study of blood T cell repertoires in COVID-19. Sequenced by immunoSEQ multiplex PCR; TCRdb stores in-frame clones only, minus some. The sample shows roughly 290,000 clones, approximately 89% of them seen only once. Sequencing was carried out using peripheral blood. These receptors were taken from a woman aged 55-75 years with acute or convalescent COVID-19.

The V gene is TRBV18, the J gene TRBJ1-5; D gene unclear. V was trimmed by 2 bases and J by 1 base, leaving 9 bases between them. This CDR3 has 15 amino acids. CDR1 KGHSH and CDR2 LQKENI come from the germline V gene. This chain's CDR3 is CASSPGGLSNQPQHF. The CDR3 DNA is TGTGCCAGCTCACCAGGAGGGCTGAGCAATCAGCCCCAGCATTTT.

The V call is TRBV24-1, the J call TRBJ2-3; weak D call: TRBD2 (6 bases). V gave up 1 base and J gave up 3 bases, with 13 bases separating them. Looked up from germline, CDR1 is KGHDR and CDR2 is SFDVKD. This CDR3 region has 16 residues. The CDR3 protein is CATSDFRGFRTDTQYF. The DNA for the CDR3 is TGTGCCACCAGTGATTTCCGGGGGTTTAGGACAGATACGCAGTATTTT.

The chain carries TRBV6-1 and TRBJ2-2; a possible D gene is TRBD1 (6 bases). CDR3 length equals 11 residues. CDR1 and CDR2 from the germline V gene are MNHNS and SASEGT. V lost 3 bases to trimming and J lost 14 bases, with 10 bases between them. CDR3 protein: CASSDQGQLFF. The CDR3 region has the DNA TGTGCCAGCAGTGACCAGGGGCAACTGTTTTTT.

The chain uses TRBV28 and TRBJ1-2, with 9 bases lining up with TRBD1. V trimming: 5 bases; J trimming: 5 bases; junction bases outside the gene matches: 9. Germline V gene sequence: CDR1 MDHEN, CDR2 SYDVKM. CDR3 length: 15 residues. CDR3 sequence reads: CASSVSGQGIYGYTF. The CDR3 coding sequence is TGTGCCAGCAGTGTATCGGGACAGGGTATTTATGGCTACACCTTC.

This chain uses TRBV14 with TRBJ1-6; D is ambiguous. Trimming took off 5 bases at V and 7 bases at J, with 6 bases between the two ends. Germline lookup yields CDR1 SGHDN and CDR2 FVKESK. This CDR3 comprises 12 residues. The CDR3 DNA reads as TGTGCCAGCAGCATGCGAAATTCACCCCTCCACTTT. Translation: CASSMRNSPLHF.

The genes are TRBV10-3 and TRBJ1-5, with 11 bases that match TRBD1. Trimming removed 10 bases from V and 5 bases from J; junction bases left unmatched: 7. CDR3 length equals 14 residues. The V gene's germline CDR1 is ENHRY and CDR2 SYGVKD. The CDR3 sequence is CATQGQGGDQPQHF. The CDR3 DNA follows: TGTGCCACCCAGGGACAGGGGGGAGATCAGCCCCAGCATTTT.

V is TRBV12-5 and J is TRBJ1-5; 7 nucleotides line up with TRBD1. Germline CDR1 and CDR2: LGHNT and FRNRAP. The ends lost 9 bases at V and 3 bases at J; junction bases unmatched: 5. This CDR3 comprises 13 residues. In DNA form, the CDR3 reads TGTGCTAGCCGACAGGGCAACAATCAGCCCCAGCATTTT. It specifies CASRQGNNQPQHF.

The chain couples TRBV15 to TRBJ2-7; the D is unclear. V was pared by 2 bases and J by 5 bases, with 10 bases between. The CDR3 covers 13 residues. Germline V gene sequence: CDR1 LNHNV, CDR2 YYDKDF (reference sequence). The CDR3 DNA follows: TGTGCCACCAGCAGACCTCCGAGAGACGAGCAGTACTTC. Translation: CATSRPPRDEQYF.

The CDR3 protein is CASSSRQTGAYEQYF. Here the CDR3 DNA reads TGTGCCAGCAGCTCGCGTCAGACAGGGGCTTACGAGCAGTACTTC. The V and J genes are TRBV5-6 and TRBJ2-7; TRBD1 agrees at 8 bases. Germline CDR1 is SGHDT and CDR2 is YYEEEE. The junction had 9 bases not matched to a gene; V was cut back by 3 bases and J by 4 bases. The CDR3 is 15 amino acids.

The J gene is TRBJ2-1, the V gene TRBV19, with TRBD2 matching 13 bases. CDR3 length: 16 amino acids. Germline V gene data show CDR1 as LNHDA and CDR2 as SQIVND (reference sequence). After removal of 5 bases from V and 10 bases from J, the junction contained 11 bases not matched to a gene. As DNA, the CDR3 is TGTGCCAGTAGTGGACGACTAGCGGGAGGCGCCCGGGAGCAGTTCTTC. It encodes CASSGRLAGGAREQFF.

The V gene is TRBV28, the J gene TRBJ2-7, with 9 bases aligning to TRBD1. V shed 7 bases, J shed 5 bases, and the junction held 6 bases outside the gene matches. The CDR3 covers 13 residues. Germline-derived CDR1 and CDR2 are MDHEN and SYDVKM. In nucleotides, the CDR3 is TGTGCCAGCACCTTACAGGGGGCCCACGAGCAGTACTTC. Residues: CASTLQGAHEQYF.

J is TRBJ1-1 and V is TRBV14, with a tentative D call TRBD1 (5 bases). Trimming left V 3 bases short and J 5 bases short, with 13 bases between. The CDR3 is made up of 14 amino acids. Germline V gene data show CDR1 as SGHDN and CDR2 as FVKESK. The CDR3 loop is CASSHEGAGTEAFF. CDR3 nucleotides: TGTGCCAGCAGCCATGAAGGGGCCGGGACTGAAGCTTTCTTT.

The V gene is TRBV4-2, the J gene TRBJ1-5, with D tentatively TRBD1 (5 bases). The CDR3 contains 15 residues. Germline V gene sequence: CDR1 LGHNA, CDR2 YNFKEQ. V was shortened by 4 bases and J by 1 base, with 11 bases between the two germline ends. The CDR3 reads CASSPTGESNQPQHF. CDR3 bases: TGTGCCAGCAGCCCTACAGGCGAGAGCAATCAGCCCCAGCATTTT.

V usage is TRBV6-6 and J usage is TRBJ1-1; D gene ambiguous. This CDR3 comprises 13 residues. Germline CDR1 reads MNHNY; CDR2 reads SVGAGI (reference sequence). V lost 6 bases and J 4 bases, leaving 12 bases between the germline ends. CDR3 loop: CASSPPRSTEAFF. The CDR3 region has the DNA TGTGCCAGCAGCCCCCCACGGAGCACTGAAGCTTTCTTT.

V usage is TRBV5-1 and J usage is TRBJ1-1, with a weak D call TRBD1 (5 bases). CDR1 and CDR2 (germline): SGHRS, YFSETQ. This CDR3 spans 15 amino acids. Trimming removed 0 bases at V and 6 bases at J, with 15 bases between. The CDR3 reads CASSLGRQGSAEAFF. The CDR3 DNA sequence: TGCGCCAGCAGCTTGGGTCGCCAGGGCAGCGCTGAAGCTTTCTTT. Full variable domain (missing parts from reference TRBV5-1 and TRBJ1-1): KAGVTQTPRYLIKTRGQQVTLSCSPISGHRSVSWYQQTPGQGLQFLFEYFSETQRNKGNFPGRFSGRQFSNSRSEMNVSTLELGDSALYLCASSLGRQGSAEAFFGQGTRLTVV.

V and J are TRBV27 and TRBJ2-7, with D perhaps matching TRBD1 (6 bases). The CDR3 length is 15 residues. Trimming pared 6 bases from V and 2 bases from J, leaving 17 bases between. Germline values: CDR1 MNHEY, CDR2 SMNVEV (reference sequence). In DNA form, the CDR3 reads TGTGCCAGCAGCACCTCAGACAGGTTCCCCTACGAGCAGTACTTC. This translates into CASSTSDRFPYEQYF.

V and J are TRBV6-5 and TRBJ2-3, with a tentative D call TRBD2 (5 bases). Trimming cost V 6 bases and J 5 bases, with 9 bases left between them. CDR1 is MNHEY, CDR2 SVGAGI, per germline. This CDR3 is built from 12 residues. The CDR3 region is CASSLSEDTQYF. The CDR3 DNA is TGTGCCAGCAGCCTTAGCGAAGATACGCAGTATTTT.

This rearrangement joins TRBV7-3 to TRBJ2-7, with 14 bases identical to TRBD2. The CDR3 runs 17 residues. Germline CDR1 is SGHTA and CDR2 is FQGTGA. V was pared by 0 bases and J by 3 bases, with 4 bases of the junction left unmatched. Here the CDR3 reads CASSLTGTSGSLYEQYF. CDR3 sequence (DNA): TGTGCCAGCAGCTTAACAGGGACTAGCGGGAGCCTCTACGAGCAGTACTTC.

The V and J genes are TRBV27 and TRBJ2-7; TRBD2 matches 8 bases. J gave up 0 bases and V 5 bases, and 0 bases lay outside the gene matches. Germline V gene lookup returns CDR1 MNHEY and CDR2 SMNVEV (reference sequence). The CDR3 sequence is 13 residues long. CDR3 sequence: CASSSGSSYEQYF. In DNA, the CDR3 is TGTGCCAGCAGTAGCGGGAGCTCCTACGAGCAGTACTTC.

This CDR3 is CASSTYQGEAFF. CDR3 sequence (DNA): TGTGCCAGCAGCACATACCAGGGGGAGGCTTTCTTT. The chain is built from TRBV7-2 and TRBJ1-1; 7 positions match TRBD1. CDR1 and CDR2 from the germline V gene are SGHTA and FQGNSA. This CDR3 is 12 amino acids long. The J segment lost 11 bases and the V segment lost 5 bases, leaving 8 bases of the junction unmatched.